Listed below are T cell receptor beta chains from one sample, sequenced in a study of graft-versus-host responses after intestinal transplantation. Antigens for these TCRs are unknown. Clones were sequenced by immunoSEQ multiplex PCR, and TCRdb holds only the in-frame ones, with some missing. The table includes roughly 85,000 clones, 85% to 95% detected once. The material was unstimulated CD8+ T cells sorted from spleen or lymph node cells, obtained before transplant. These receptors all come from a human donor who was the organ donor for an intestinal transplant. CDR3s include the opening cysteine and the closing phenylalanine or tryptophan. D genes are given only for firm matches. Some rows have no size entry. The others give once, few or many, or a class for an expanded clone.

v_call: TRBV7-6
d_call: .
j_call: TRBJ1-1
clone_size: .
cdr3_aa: CASSLQDNTEAFF
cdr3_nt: TGTGCCAGCAGCTTACAGGATAACACTGAAGCTTTCTTT

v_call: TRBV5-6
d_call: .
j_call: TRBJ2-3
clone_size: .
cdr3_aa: CASSPLVETDTQYF
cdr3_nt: TGTGCCAGCAGCCCCCTGGTGGAAACAGATACGCAGTATTTT

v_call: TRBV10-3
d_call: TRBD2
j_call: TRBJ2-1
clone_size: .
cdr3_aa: CAISDIPGLAETYNEQFF
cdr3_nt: TGTGCCATCAGTGACATACCGGGGCTAGCGGAGACCTACAATGAGCAGTTCTTC

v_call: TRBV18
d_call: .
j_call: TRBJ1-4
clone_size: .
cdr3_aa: CASSPPLNEKLFF
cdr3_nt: TGTGCCAGCTCACCACCGCTTAATGAAAAACTGTTTTTT

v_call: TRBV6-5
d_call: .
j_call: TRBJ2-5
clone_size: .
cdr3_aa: CASSYSNSQETQYF
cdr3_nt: TGTGCCAGCAGTTACTCGAATTCACAAGAGACCCAGTACTTC

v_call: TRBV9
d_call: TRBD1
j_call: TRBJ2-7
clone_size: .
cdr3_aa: CASSVGGDRTYEQYF
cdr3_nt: TGTGCCAGCAGCGTAGGCGGGGACAGGACCTACGAGCAGTACTTC

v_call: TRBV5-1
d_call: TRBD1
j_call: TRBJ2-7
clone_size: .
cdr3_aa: CASSLGDSNPYEQYF
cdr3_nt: TGCGCCAGCAGCTTGGGGGACAGCAACCCCTACGAGCAGTACTTC

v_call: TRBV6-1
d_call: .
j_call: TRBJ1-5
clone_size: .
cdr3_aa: CASSARVRQPQHF
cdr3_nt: TGTGCCAGCAGTGCCAGGGTGAGGCAGCCCCAGCATTTT

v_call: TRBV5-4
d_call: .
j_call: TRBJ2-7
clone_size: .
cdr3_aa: CASSYSRGNEQYF
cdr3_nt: TGTGCCAGCAGCTACTCCCGGGGCAACGAGCAGTACTTC

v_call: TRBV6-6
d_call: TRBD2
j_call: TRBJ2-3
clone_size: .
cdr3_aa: CASSLAGATDTQYF
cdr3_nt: TGTGCCAGCAGTTTAGCGGGAGCCACAGATACGCAGTATTTT

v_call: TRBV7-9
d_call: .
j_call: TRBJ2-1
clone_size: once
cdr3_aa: CASRPKDYNEQFF
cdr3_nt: TGTGCCTCCAGGCCTAAGGACTACAATGAGCAGTTCTTC

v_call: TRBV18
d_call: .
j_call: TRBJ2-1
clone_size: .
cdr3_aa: CASSPTYEQFF
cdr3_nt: TGTGCCAGCTCACCAACTTATGAGCAGTTCTTC

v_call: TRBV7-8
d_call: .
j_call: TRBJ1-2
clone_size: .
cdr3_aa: CASSLHWFPHSSSTGYTF
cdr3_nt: TGTGCCAGCAGCTTACACTGGTTTCCCCACTCATCCTCGACCGGCTACACCTTC

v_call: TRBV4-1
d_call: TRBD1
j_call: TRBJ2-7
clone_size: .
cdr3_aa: CASSYVPGQGNEQYF
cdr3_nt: TGCGCCAGCAGCTACGTACCGGGACAGGGGAACGAGCAGTACTTC

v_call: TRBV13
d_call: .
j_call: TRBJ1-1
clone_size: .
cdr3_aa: CASSLEGNTEAFF
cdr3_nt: TGTGCCAGCAGCTTAGAGGGAAACACTGAAGCTTTCTTT

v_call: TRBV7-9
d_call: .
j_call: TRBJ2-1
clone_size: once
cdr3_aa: CASSLDGTSYNEQFF
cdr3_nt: TGTGCCAGCAGCTTAGACGGTACCTCCTACAATGAGCAGTTCTTC

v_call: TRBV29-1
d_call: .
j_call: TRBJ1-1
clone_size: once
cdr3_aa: CSVESGMRNTEVFF
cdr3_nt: TGCAGCGTTGAGTCCGGCATGCGGAACACTGAAGTTTTCTTT

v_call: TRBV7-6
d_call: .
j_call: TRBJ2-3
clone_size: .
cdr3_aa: CASSSYVRDTQYF
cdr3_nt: TGTGCCAGCAGCTCGTACGTCCGGGATACGCAGTATTTT

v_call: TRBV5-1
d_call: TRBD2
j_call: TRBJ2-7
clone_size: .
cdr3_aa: CASSATSAYYEQYF
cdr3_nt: TGCGCCAGCAGCGCCACTAGCGCCTACTACGAGCAGTACTTC

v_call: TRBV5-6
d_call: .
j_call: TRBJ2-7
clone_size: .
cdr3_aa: CASSLTPPGWHEQYF
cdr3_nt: TGTGCCAGCAGCTTAACCCCTCCGGGGTGGCACGAGCAGTACTTC

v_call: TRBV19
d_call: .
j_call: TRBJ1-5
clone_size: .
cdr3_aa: CASSIENKYQPQHF
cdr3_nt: TGTGCCAGTAGTATAGAAAACAAGTATCAGCCCCAGCATTTT

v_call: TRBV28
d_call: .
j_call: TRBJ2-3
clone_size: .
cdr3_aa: CASTPAESTDTQYF
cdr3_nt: TGTGCCAGCACCCCCGCGGAGAGCACAGATACGCAGTATTTT

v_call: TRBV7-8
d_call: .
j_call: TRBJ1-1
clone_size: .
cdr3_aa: CASSLQGRNTEAFF
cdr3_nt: TGTGCCAGCAGCTTGCAGGGGAGGAACACTGAAGCTTTCTTT

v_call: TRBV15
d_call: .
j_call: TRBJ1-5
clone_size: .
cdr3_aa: CATSSDPGRQHF
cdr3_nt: TGTGCCACCAGCAGTGATCCAGGACGTCAGCATTTT

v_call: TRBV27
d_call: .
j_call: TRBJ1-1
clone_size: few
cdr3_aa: CASSLDPRGTEAFF
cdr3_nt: TGTGCCAGCAGTTTGGACCCAAGGGGCACTGAAGCTTTCTTT

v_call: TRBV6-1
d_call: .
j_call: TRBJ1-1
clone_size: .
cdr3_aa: CASSGDGLNTEAFF
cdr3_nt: TGTGCCAGCAGTGGGGACGGGTTGAACACTGAAGCTTTCTTT

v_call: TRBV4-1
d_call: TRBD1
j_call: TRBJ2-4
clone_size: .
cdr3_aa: CASSQDTGTANIQYF
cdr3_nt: TGCGCCAGCAGCCAGGATACCGGGACAGCCAACATTCAGTACTTC

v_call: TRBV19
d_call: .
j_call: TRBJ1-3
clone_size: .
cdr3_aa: CASREYYRFYSGNTIYF
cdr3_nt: TGTGCCAGTAGGGAATACTACCGATTCTACTCTGGAAACACCATATATTTT

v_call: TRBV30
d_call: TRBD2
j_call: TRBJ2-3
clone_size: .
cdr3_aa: CACGTSGASTDTQYF
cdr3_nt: TGTGCCTGCGGGACTAGCGGGGCTAGCACAGATACGCAGTATTTT

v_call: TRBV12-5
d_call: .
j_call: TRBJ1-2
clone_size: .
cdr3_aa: CASGQSQDPYGYTF
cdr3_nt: TGTGCTAGTGGTCAGTCACAGGATCCCTATGGCTACACCTTC

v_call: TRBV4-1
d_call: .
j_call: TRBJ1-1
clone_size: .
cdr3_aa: CASSQDDPWEVNTEAFF
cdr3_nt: TGCGCCAGCAGCCAAGATGACCCTTGGGAAGTGAACACTGAAGCTTTCTTT

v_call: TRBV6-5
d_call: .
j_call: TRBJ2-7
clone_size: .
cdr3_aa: CASSLQGKQYF
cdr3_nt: TGTGCCAGCAGTTTACAAGGCAAGCAGTACTTC

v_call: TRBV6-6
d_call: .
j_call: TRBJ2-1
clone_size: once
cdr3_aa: CASSYGGPDEQFF
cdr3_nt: TGTGCCAGCAGTTACGGCGGTCCGGACGAGCAGTTCTTC

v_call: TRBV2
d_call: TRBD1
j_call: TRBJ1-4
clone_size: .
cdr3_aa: CASSPGTENEKLFF
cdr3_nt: TGTGCCAGCAGTCCCGGGACAGAAAATGAAAAACTGTTTTTT